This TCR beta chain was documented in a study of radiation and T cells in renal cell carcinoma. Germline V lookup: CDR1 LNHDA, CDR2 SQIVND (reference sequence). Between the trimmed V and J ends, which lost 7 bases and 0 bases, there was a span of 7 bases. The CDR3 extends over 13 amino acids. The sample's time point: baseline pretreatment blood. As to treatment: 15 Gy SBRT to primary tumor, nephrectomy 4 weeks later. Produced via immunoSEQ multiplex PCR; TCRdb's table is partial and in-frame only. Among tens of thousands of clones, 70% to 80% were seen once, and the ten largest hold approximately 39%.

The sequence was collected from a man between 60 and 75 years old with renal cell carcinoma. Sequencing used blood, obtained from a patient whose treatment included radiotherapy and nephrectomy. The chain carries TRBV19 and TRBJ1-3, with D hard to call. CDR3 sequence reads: CASTPNSGNTIYF. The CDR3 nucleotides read TGTGCCAGTACACCTAACTCTGGAAACACCATATATTTT.